A few counts support the clone carrying this T cell receptor (beta chain). Its antigen is currently unknown. This sample is drawn from a study of T cell repertoires in cytomegalovirus infection. Findings and caveats of the study: Using cumulative public TCR beta family frequency, the authors identified those who carried CMV together with the relevant HLA.

Using its own MiXCR run on the reads, TCRdb lists one record per CDR3 protein. This table has over 150,000 distinct CDR3 sequences, about 15% appearing once. The sample consisted of CD8+ T cells from PBMCs. This TCR was sampled from a human donor in good health (CMV status not recorded). Some clones in this sample may be carry-over from other donors' samples.

DNA for the CDR3: TGTGCCAGCAAGAACAGGGGCTCCTACAATGAGCAGTTCTTC. Protein: CASKNRGSYNEQFF. The chain combines TRBV12-3 or TRBV12-4 with TRBJ2-1, with 7 bases matching TRBD1. Losses at the gene ends were 7 bases for V and 0 bases for J; bases not matched to a gene: 3. The CDR3 extends over 14 amino acids.